Listed below are T cell receptor beta chains from one sample, sequenced in a study of blood T cell repertoires in COVID-19. Clones were read by immunoSEQ multiplex PCR, and TCRdb kept only the in-frame ones, dropping some. This table holds about 240,000 clones, around 86% found once. Input material: peripheral blood. Receptor source: a woman aged 55-70 years with active or convalescent COVID-19. The CDR3 runs from the conserved cysteine through the conserved F or W. D genes are given only for firm matches. The listing skips clone size in some rows; elsewhere it reads once, few, many or a size class.

>.|TRBV2|TRBJ2-3|.
TGTGCCAGCAGTGAAGCGCGCGTGTACACAGATACGCAGTATTTT
CASSEARVYTDTQYF
>TRBD2|TRBV6-5|TRBJ2-3|.
TGTGCCAGCAGCCGGACTAGCGGGAACACAGATACGCAGTATTTT
CASSRTSGNTDTQYF
>.|TRBV7-6|TRBJ1-2|.
TGTGCCAGCAGCTTAGTTAATGTTCAGGATAGTAACTATGGCTACACCTTC
CASSLVNVQDSNYGYTF
>.|TRBV5-1|TRBJ2-7|.
TGCGCCAGCAGCTTGGATGGGCAAACCGAGCAGTACTTC
CASSLDGQTEQYF
>TRBD2|TRBV12-3/TRBV12-4|TRBJ2-1|.
TGTGCCAGCGGGGGGGACTACAATGAGCAGTTCTTC
CASGGDYNEQFF
>TRBD2|TRBV18|TRBJ2-1|.
TGTGCCAGCTCACGAATGGGGAGCGGGGAGGAGCAGTTCTTC
CASSRMGSGEEQFF
>TRBD1|TRBV4-1|TRBJ2-3|.
TGCGCCAGCAGCCCCCGACCGGACAGGGGGACAGATACGCAGTATTTT
CASSPRPDRGTDTQYF
>TRBD2|TRBV11-3|TRBJ2-1|.
TGTGCCAGCAGCTCGCGGGGGGCCCTCTCCTACAATGAGCAGTTCTTC
CASSSRGALSYNEQFF
>TRBD1|TRBV6-6|TRBJ2-7|.
TGTGCCAGCAGTCCACGGACAGGGGAGGACGAGCAGTACTTC
CASSPRTGEDEQYF
>TRBD1|TRBV18|TRBJ1-2|.
TGTGCCAGCTCACCAGAGCAGGGGGCGCTCTATGGCTACACCTTC
CASSPEQGALYGYTF
>.|TRBV7-9|TRBJ2-7|.
TGTGCCAGCAGCTTATACAGTATGGAGCAGTACTTC
CASSLYSMEQYF
>.|TRBV3-1/TRBV3-2|TRBJ2-2|.
TGTGCCAGCAGCCAAGAATTCGTGGGGGAGCTGTTTTTT
CASSQEFVGELFF
>.|TRBV30|TRBJ1-3|.
TGTGCCTGGATCCCCCGACATGCTCCCTCTGGAAACACCATATATTTT
CAWIPRHAPSGNTIYF
>TRBD2|TRBV2|TRBJ2-7|few
TGTGCCAGCAGGGCGGGACTAGCATCCTACGAGCAGTACTTC
CASRAGLASYEQYF